This T cell receptor (beta chain) came from a study of blood T cell repertoires in COVID-19. The CDR3 runs 13 residues. V gave up 1 base and J gave up 7 bases, with 8 bases separating them. Germline V gene sequence: CDR1 SGHAT, CDR2 FQDESV (reference sequence). Libraries were prepared by immunoSEQ multiplex PCR; TCRdb keeps only in-frame clonotypes and omits some of them. The sample lists approximately 300,000 clones; around nine tenths were seen once. The sequence was obtained from a woman younger than 45 who had recovered from COVID-19. The sequencing input was PBMCs or T cells enriched from blood (not recorded which). The chain couples TRBV11-1 to TRBJ2-1; weak D call: TRBD1 (5 bases). CDR3 coding DNA: TGTGCCAGCAGCTTAGAGCCAGGGAATGAGCAGTTCTTC. Translating gives CASSLEPGNEQFF.